Shown below are 18 T cell receptor beta chains from a single sample sequenced in a study of PD-L1 blockade in urothelial cancer. The time point here: peripheral blood 6 weeks after treatment start. Profiling relied on immunoSEQ multiplex PCR, and the TCRdb table lists in-frame clones only, not all of them. The sample consists of over 20,000 clones, approximately 90% of them appearing once. This specimen was PBMCs, taken around atezolizumab (anti-PD-L1) treatment. These receptors all come from a woman in her sixties or seventies with urothelial cancer.

The chain recombines TRBV5-8 with TRBJ2-1; TRBD2 matches at 10 bases. Germline V gene data show CDR1 as SGHTS and CDR2 as YDEGEE. The CDR3 totals 14 residues. V lost 4 bases and J lost 6; bases outside the gene matches: 4. The CDR3 protein is CASSLLAGVNEQFF. The CDR3 coding sequence is TGTGCCAGCAGCCTTCTAGCGGGGGTCAATGAGCAGTTCTTC.

The chain links TRBV7-6 to TRBJ2-5, with D unclear. The ends were cut back, 1 base at V and 5 bases at J, with 11 bases in the middle. The germline V gene encodes CDR1 SGHVS and CDR2 FNYEAQ. This CDR3 has 14 residues. CDR3 residues: CASSLEANSETQYF. CDR3 in DNA: TGTGCCAGCAGCTTAGAAGCCAATTCGGAGACCCAGTACTTC.

The CDR3 bases are TGTGCCAGCACCCCGGTCGCAAATTCTTACAATGAGCAGTTCTTC. Protein sequence: CASTPVANSYNEQFF. The V and J genes are TRBV25-1 and TRBJ2-1; D remains unclear. The germline V gene encodes CDR1 MGHDK and CDR2 SYGVNS. The length of the CDR3 is 15 residues. V was pared by 7 bases and J by 4 bases, with 17 bases between.

J is TRBJ1-2 and V is TRBV5-1, with 8 bases matching TRBD1. The CDR3 runs 15 residues. The V segment lost 0 bases and the J segment 10 bases; nucleotides outside the gene matches: 11. CDR1 SGHRS and CDR2 YFSETQ come from the germline V gene. CDR3 region: CASSLGQGTPDDYTF. DNA for the CDR3: TGCGCCAGCAGCTTGGGACAGGGGACACCCGACGACTACACCTTC.

The rearrangement links TRBV4-1 to TRBJ2-7, with 11 nucleotides matching TRBD2. CDR1 MGHRA and CDR2 YSYEKL come from the germline V gene. Germline trimming cut 0 bases from V and 5 bases from J; bases unmatched to any gene: 9. CDR3 length: 17 residues. In DNA form, the CDR3 reads TGCGCCAGCAGCCAAGAAGGGGAACTAGCGGGAGCCCACGAGCAGTACTTC. Its translation: CASSQEGELAGAHEQYF.

This chain joins TRBV6-1 and TRBJ1-5; D not certain. V was trimmed by 2 bases and J by 9 bases, leaving 11 bases between them. Germline V gene lookup returns CDR1 MNHNS and CDR2 SASEGT. CDR3 length: 13 amino acids. The CDR3 DNA reads as TGTGCCAGCAGTGAAACAGTGCTTCGGCCCCAGCATTTT. Translating it yields CASSETVLRPQHF.

V is TRBV28 and J is TRBJ1-4; 8 bases are a match to TRBD1. CDR1 is MDHEN and CDR2 is SYDVKM in the germline V gene. This CDR3 is 16 amino acids long. J gave up 4 bases and V 5 bases, and 9 bases lay outside the gene matches. CDR3 in amino acids: CASSLPDRANNEKLFF. CDR3 sequence (DNA): TGTGCCAGCAGTCTCCCGGACAGGGCCAATAATGAAAAACTGTTTTTT.

This clone was recorded once. The rearrangement links TRBV7-3 to TRBJ2-2, with TRBD2 matching 9 bases. The CDR3 contains 19 residues. Germline assignment: CDR1 SGHTA and CDR2 FQGTGA. The V gene end was trimmed by 0 bases and the J gene end by 0 bases; junction bases not matched to a gene: 8. The CDR3 sequence is CASSLTVLAGGANTGELFF. CDR3 in DNA: TGTGCCAGCAGCTTAACCGTACTAGCGGGTGGCGCGAACACCGGGGAGCTGTTTTTT. The full variable domain, in which reference TRBV7-3 and TRBJ2-2 provide the parts outside the CDR3, is GAGVSQTPSNKVTEKGKYVELRCDPISGHTALYWYRQSLGQGPEFLIYFQGTGAADDSGLPNDRFFAVRPEGSVSTLKIQRTERGDSAVYLCASSLTVLAGGANTGELFFGEGSRLTVL.

The chain couples TRBV11-2 to TRBJ2-1; TRBD1 is a possible D gene (6 bases). The germline CDR1 and CDR2 sequences are SGHAT and FQNNGV. The V end lost 3 bases, the J end lost 8 bases, and 17 bases lay between the germline ends. CDR3 length: 15 amino acids. CDR3 coding DNA: TGTGCCAGCAGCTTTTGGGGGCCCGGATACGATGAGCAGTTCTTC. This sequence encodes CASSFWGPGYDEQFF. Full variable domain (missing parts from reference TRBV11-2 and TRBJ2-1): EAGVAQSPRYKIIEKRQSVAFWCNPISGHATLYWYQQILGQGPKLLIQFQNNGVVDDSQLPKDRFSAERLKGVDSTLKIQPAKLEDSAVYLCASSFWGPGYDEQFFGPGTRLTVL.

V gene TRBV19 combines with J gene TRBJ2-7; 10 positions match TRBD1. In germline, CDR1 is LNHDA, CDR2 SQIVND (reference sequence). This CDR3 has 13 amino acids. J lost 5 bases, V lost 5 bases, and 3 bases had no gene match. CDR3 sequence (DNA): TGTGCCAGTAGTCGACAGGGGGCAGACGAGCAGTACTTC. Translated, it gives CASSRQGADEQYF. Using reference TRBV19 and TRBJ2-7 for the parts outside the CDR3, the full variable domain is DGGITQSPKYLFRKEGQNVTLSCEQNLNHDAMYWYRQDPGQGLRLIYYSQIVNDFQKGDIAEGYSVSREKKESFPLTVTSAQKNPTAFYLCASSRQGADEQYFGPGTRLTVT.

The gene calls are TRBV7-2 and TRBJ1-4; 9 bases line up with TRBD1. V dropped 9 bases and J dropped 5; count of bases not matched to a gene: 10. Germline CDR1 SGHTA, CDR2 FQGNSA. CDR3 length: 15 amino acids. This chain's CDR3 is CASKGDRGSNEKLFF. DNA of the CDR3: TGTGCCAGTAAAGGTGACAGGGGGTCGAATGAAAAACTGTTTTTT.

The chain combines TRBV7-9 with TRBJ2-5; TRBD1 agrees at 10 bases. The V gene end was trimmed by 5 bases and the J gene end by 5 bases; junction bases not matched to a gene: 5. The CDR3 is 14 residues long. Germline CDR1 and CDR2: SEHNR and FQNEAQ (reference sequence). The CDR3: CASSPGQGYETQYF. The CDR3 DNA reads TGTGCCAGCAGCCCGGGACAGGGGTACGAGACCCAGTACTTC.

V is TRBV18 and J is TRBJ2-2, with D uncertain. The V gene's germline CDR1 is KGHSH and CDR2 LQKENI. The CDR3 loop spans 17 amino acids. V lost 1 base to trimming and J lost 2 bases, with 14 bases between them. The CDR3 sequence is CASSPQIGFLNTGELFF. CDR3 nucleotide sequence: TGTGCCAGCTCACCACAGATTGGCTTTTTAAACACCGGGGAGCTGTTTTTT.

CDR3 sequence (DNA): TGTGCCAGCAGTTTTATAAGTTTGGGACAGACCTATAGCAATCAGCCCCAGCATTTT. Translated, it gives CASSFISLGQTYSNQPQHF. This chain connects TRBV28 to TRBJ1-5; 7 positions agree with TRBD1. This CDR3 is 19 amino acids long. Germline-derived CDR1 and CDR2 are MDHEN and SYDVKM. Trimming removed 3 bases from V and 0 bases from J; junction bases left unmatched: 14.

CDR3 in amino acids: CASSSGHGAGYNEQFF. The DNA of the CDR3 is TGCGCCAGCAGCTCCGGACACGGAGCAGGTTACAATGAGCAGTTCTTC. The chain joins TRBV5-1 to TRBJ2-1; a possible D gene is TRBD1 (5 bases). V lost 3 bases and J 4 bases, leaving 17 bases between the germline ends. The CDR3 has 16 residues. Germline-derived CDR1 and CDR2 are SGHRS and YFSETQ. Drawing the rest from reference TRBV5-1 and TRBJ2-1, the complete variable domain is KAGVTQTPRYLIKTRGQQVTLSCSPISGHRSVSWYQQTPGQGLQFLFEYFSETQRNKGNFPGRFSGRQFSNSRSEMNVSTLELGDSALYLCASSSGHGAGYNEQFFGPGTRLTVL.

CDR3 sequence: CASSLRGNTIYF. The CDR3 DNA reads TGTGCCAGCAGCTTGAGGGGAAACACCATATATTTT. V usage is TRBV7-8 and J usage is TRBJ1-3; no clear D gene. CDR3 length: 12 residues. V dropped 3 bases and J dropped 4 bases, with 4 bases sitting between them. CDR1 and CDR2 (germline): SGHVS, FQNEAQ. Using reference TRBV7-8 and TRBJ1-3 for the parts outside the CDR3, the full variable domain is GAGVSQSPRYKVAKRGQDVALRCDPISGHVSLFWYQQALGQGPEFLTYFQNEAQLDKSGLPSDRFFAERPEGSVSTLKIQRTQQEDSAVYLCASSLRGNTIYFGEGSWLTVV.

The chain is built from TRBV2 and TRBJ1-4; D might be TRBD1 (5 bases). This CDR3 comprises 15 residues. Trimming removed 3 bases from V and 4 bases from J, with 12 bases in between. Germline V gene lookup returns CDR1 SNHLY and CDR2 FYNNEI. In DNA form, the CDR3 reads TGTGCCAGCAGTGAGTTGGGAGGGGATAATGAAAAACTGTTTTTT. Translating it yields CASSELGGDNEKLFF.

The chain links TRBV7-2 to TRBJ2-1; TRBD2 might be the D (6 bases). The germline gives CDR1 SGHTA, CDR2 FQGNSA. V was trimmed by 1 base and J by 16 bases, leaving 14 bases between them. The length of the CDR3 is 12 residues. CDR3 amino acids: CASSLVGTSIFF. CDR3 DNA sequence: TGTGCCAGCAGCTTAGTTGGAACTAGCATCTTCTTC.